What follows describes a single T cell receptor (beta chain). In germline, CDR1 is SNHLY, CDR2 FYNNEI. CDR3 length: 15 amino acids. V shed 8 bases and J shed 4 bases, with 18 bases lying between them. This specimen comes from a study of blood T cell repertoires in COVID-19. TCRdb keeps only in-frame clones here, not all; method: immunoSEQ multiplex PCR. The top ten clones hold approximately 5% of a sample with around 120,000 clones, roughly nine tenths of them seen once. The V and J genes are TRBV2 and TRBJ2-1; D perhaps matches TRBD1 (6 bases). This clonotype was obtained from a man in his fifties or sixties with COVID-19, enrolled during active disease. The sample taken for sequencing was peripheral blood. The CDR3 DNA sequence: TGTGCCAGCTACGGGACATCGCAATTTTACAATGAGCAGTTCTTC. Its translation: CASYGTSQFYNEQFF.